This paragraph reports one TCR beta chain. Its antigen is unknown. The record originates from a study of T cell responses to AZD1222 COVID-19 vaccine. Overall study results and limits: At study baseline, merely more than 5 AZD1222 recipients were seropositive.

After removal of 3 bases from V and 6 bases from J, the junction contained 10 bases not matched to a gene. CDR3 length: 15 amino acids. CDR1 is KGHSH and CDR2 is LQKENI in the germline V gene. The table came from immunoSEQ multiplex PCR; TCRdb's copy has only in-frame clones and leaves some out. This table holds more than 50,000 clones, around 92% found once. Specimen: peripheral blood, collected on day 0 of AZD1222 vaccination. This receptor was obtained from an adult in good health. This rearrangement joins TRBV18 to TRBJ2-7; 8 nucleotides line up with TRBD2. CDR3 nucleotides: TGTGCCAGCTCACCTCGCCGAGCGGGAGCTACCGAGCAGTACTTC. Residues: CASSPRRAGATEQYF.